The 32 T cell receptor beta chains reported below all come from one sample, sequenced in a study of OX40 agonist ivuxolimab in advanced cancers. The assay was immunoSEQ multiplex PCR, and TCRdb's table has in-frame clones only and misses some. This sample carries tens of thousands of clones, 80% to 95% of them seen once, and the ten largest clones take roughly 15%. Sample: CD4+ or CD8+ T cells sorted from blood, taken in a trial of the OX40 agonist ivuxolimab. The receptors derive from an adult with an advanced solid tumor such as melanoma, head and neck, liver or kidney cancer.

The chain is built from TRBV21-1 and TRBJ2-6; no check of the table's D call, TRBD1, against the DNA was made. TRBV21-1 is flagged as a pseudogene. The CDR3 covers 17 residues. In DNA form, the CDR3 reads TGTGCCAGCAGCAAAAGACAGATTGTGTATGGGGCCAACGTCCTGACTTTC. Encoded protein: CASSKRQIVYGANVLTF.

The chain recombines TRBV4-1 with TRBJ2-7; tentatively, D is TRBD2 (6 bases). The V end was cut by 2 bases, the J end by 5 bases, with 19 bases between. In germline, CDR1 is MGHRA, CDR2 YSYEKL. The CDR3 length is 16 residues. DNA of the CDR3: TGCGCCAGCAGCCAATGGCTTGGAGGGAAAAGAGACGAGCAGTACTTC. Its translation: CASSQWLGGKRDEQYF.

The V call is TRBV28, the J call TRBJ1-1; D is ambiguous. V dropped 1 base and J dropped 5 bases, with 8 bases sitting between them. CDR3 size: 13 residues. Germline CDR1 is MDHEN and CDR2 is SYDVKM. The CDR3 is CASSLSERTEAFF. As DNA, the CDR3 is TGTGCCAGCAGTTTATCTGAGCGGACTGAAGCTTTCTTT.

V gene TRBV7-9 combines with J gene TRBJ2-3; 9 nucleotides align to TRBD1. V trimming: 4 bases; J trimming: 5 bases; junction bases outside the gene matches: 4. The CDR3 has 14 residues. Germline values: CDR1 SEHNR, CDR2 FQNEAQ (reference sequence). In nucleotides, the CDR3 is TGTGCCAGCAGCTGGGGGACAGGGCTAGATACGCAGTATTTT. It encodes CASSWGTGLDTQYF.

The J gene is TRBJ1-1, the V gene TRBV7-2; the D is unclear. V was pared by 1 base and J by 0 bases, with 6 bases between. The CDR3 is 14 amino acids. In germline, CDR1 is SGHTA, CDR2 FQGNSA. The DNA of the CDR3 is TGTGCCAGCAGCTTAGGGACGGTGAACACTGAAGCTTTCTTT. It specifies CASSLGTVNTEAFF.

J is TRBJ1-2 and V is TRBV19; D is ambiguous. V dropped 3 bases and J dropped 9 bases, with 17 bases sitting between them. This CDR3 comprises 14 residues. Germline V lookup: CDR1 LNHDA, CDR2 SQIVND (reference sequence). As DNA, the CDR3 is TGTGCCAGTAGTATCGGCTCGAGGTTGGGAAGCTACACCTTC. Amino acid sequence: CASSIGSRLGSYTF.

The V gene is TRBV13, the J gene TRBJ1-3; D unclear. Germline values: CDR1 PRHDT, CDR2 FYEKMQ (reference sequence). This CDR3 is 19 amino acids long. Trimming shortened V by 3 bases and J by 0 bases, and 21 bases separated the two germline ends. This chain's CDR3 is CASSLGSYTPQFSGNTIYF. Written as DNA, the CDR3 is TGTGCCAGCAGCTTGGGCTCATACACCCCCCAATTCTCTGGAAACACCATATATTTT.

The chain employs TRBV13 and TRBJ1-2; 10 bases are shared with TRBD1. The CDR3 sequence is 14 residues long. The V gene's germline CDR1 is PRHDT and CDR2 FYEKMQ (reference sequence). V gave up 5 bases and J gave up 7 bases; unmatched junction bases: 7. The CDR3 reads CASSHGTGAGGYTF. The CDR3, as DNA: TGTGCCAGCAGCCATGGGACAGGGGCTGGTGGCTACACCTTC.

This clone was detected once. V and J are TRBV28 and TRBJ1-2; 9 positions agree with TRBD1. V shed 6 bases and J 3 bases; nucleotides not matched to a gene: 2. CDR1 and CDR2 from the germline V gene are MDHEN and SYDVKM. This CDR3 contains 13 residues. Here the CDR3 DNA reads TGTGCCAGCAGGCGACAGGGGGACTATGGCTACACCTTC. Residues: CASRRQGDYGYTF.

The chain uses TRBV28 and TRBJ2-7; possible D gene TRBD2, 6 bases. V gave up 6 bases and J gave up 1 base, with 16 bases separating them. The length of the CDR3 is 15 residues. CDR1 is MDHEN and CDR2 is SYDVKM in the germline V gene. CDR3: CASSPGLARSYEQYF. The DNA of the CDR3 is TGTGCCAGCAGCCCAGGGCTAGCGAGGTCCTACGAGCAGTACTTC.

The genes are TRBV19 and TRBJ2-7; 7 bases match TRBD1. There are 16 residues in the CDR3. CDR1 is LNHDA and CDR2 is SQIVND in the germline V gene (reference sequence). Trimming removed 6 bases from V and 3 bases from J; junction bases left unmatched: 14. CDR3 loop: CASSGPTGTINYEQYF. The CDR3, as DNA: TGTGCCAGTAGCGGACCGACAGGGACGATTAACTACGAGCAGTACTTC.

The V gene is TRBV11-2, the J gene TRBJ2-7, with D possibly matching TRBD1 (5 bases). Trimming took 3 bases from V and 4 from J, leaving 13 bases between them. The length of the CDR3 is 14 residues. Germline-derived CDR1 and CDR2 are SGHAT and FQNNGV. In DNA, the CDR3 is TGTGCCAGCAGCTTTAGGGGCCAAGGTTACGAGCAGTACTTC. It is translated as CASSFRGQGYEQYF.

The chain carries TRBV5-1 and TRBJ1-2, with 9 bases fitting TRBD1. The V segment lost 0 bases and the J segment 5 bases; nucleotides outside the gene matches: 2. This CDR3 spans 14 amino acids. The germline V gene encodes CDR1 SGHRS and CDR2 YFSETQ. CDR3 residues: CASSLDGTGYGYTF. In DNA, the CDR3 is TGCGCCAGCAGCTTGGATGGGACAGGGTATGGCTACACCTTC.

The rearrangement joins TRBV28 to TRBJ2-1, with 8 bases matching TRBD1. Losses at the gene ends were 3 bases for V and 6 bases for J; bases not matched to a gene: 4. This CDR3 spans 14 amino acids. In germline, CDR1 is MDHEN, CDR2 SYDVKM. In DNA form, the CDR3 reads TGTGCCAGCAGTTTCAGGGGGCGCCCCAATGAGCAGTTCTTC. Translating it yields CASSFRGRPNEQFF.

This clone was seen a handful of times. The chain carries TRBV28 and TRBJ1-1, with D tentatively TRBD1 (5 bases). CDR1 is MDHEN, CDR2 SYDVKM, per germline. CDR3 length: 16 residues. With 7 bases removed from V and 0 bases from J, the gap between germline ends came to 18 bases. This CDR3 is CASTNRGGRLNTEAFF. The CDR3 nucleotides read TGTGCCAGCACCAACCGTGGGGGGAGGTTGAACACTGAAGCTTTCTTT.

This clone occurred once. This sequence joins TRBV6-6 and TRBJ2-1, with 7 bases lining up with TRBD2. Losses at the gene ends were 2 bases for V and 4 bases for J; bases not matched to a gene: 5. The CDR3 spans 15 residues. Germline values: CDR1 MNHNY, CDR2 SVGAGI (reference sequence). DNA for the CDR3: TGTGCCAGCAGTTACGCGGGGGAGGGGTACAATGAGCAGTTCTTC. Its translation is CASSYAGEGYNEQFF.

The chain has TRBV4-2 and TRBJ2-5, with 12 bases matching TRBD2. The CDR3 consists of 19 residues. CDR1 is LGHNA, CDR2 YNFKEQ, per germline. Trimming cost V 1 base and J 2 bases; bases outside gene matches: 11. As DNA, the CDR3 is TGTGCCAGCAGCCAAGGACTAGCGGGAGTTGGGTTGCGGCAAGAGACCCAGTACTTC. Protein: CASSQGLAGVGLRQETQYF.

This sequence joins TRBV4-3 and TRBJ2-2; tentatively, D is TRBD2 (6 bases). The CDR3 totals 17 residues. CDR1 is LGHNA and CDR2 is YSLEER in the germline V gene. The ends were cut back, 0 bases at V and 4 bases at J, with 15 bases in the middle. The CDR3 bases are TGCGCCAGCAGCCAAGATCTTAGAACGGGAGTCACCGGGGAGCTGTTTTTT. Residues: CASSQDLRTGVTGELFF.

This rearrangement joins TRBV7-2 to TRBJ1-1; possible D gene TRBD1, 5 bases. The germline V and J ends were trimmed by 0 bases and 2 bases, with 10 bases remaining between them. Germline V gene sequence: CDR1 SGHTA, CDR2 FQGNSA. The CDR3 totals 15 residues. Here the CDR3 reads CASSLAWDANTEAFF. The DNA of the CDR3 is TGTGCCAGCAGCTTAGCGTGGGACGCTAACACTGAAGCTTTCTTT.

V usage is TRBV5-4 and J usage is TRBJ2-2, with 9 bases aligning to TRBD2. The CDR3 consists of 19 residues. J lost 3 bases, V lost 0 bases, and 12 bases had no gene match. Germline loops: CDR1 SGHNT, CDR2 YYREEE (reference sequence). The CDR3 region has the DNA TGTGCCAGCAGCTTGGGCATAGGTAGTAGCGGGAGCTACACCGGGGAGCTGTTTTTT. Translating it yields CASSLGIGSSGSYTGELFF.

The rearrangement joins TRBV21-1 to TRBJ1-2. TRBV21-1 is a recognized pseudogene. The CDR3 sequence is 15 residues long. For the CDR3, the DNA is TGTGCCAGCACCGAAGGGGGGGTCGGCAACTATGGCTACACCTTC. It specifies CASTEGGVGNYGYTF.

The chain combines TRBV27 with TRBJ2-7; D possibly corresponds to TRBD1 (6 bases). From germline, CDR1 is MNHEY and CDR2 SMNVEV (reference sequence). The germline V and J ends were trimmed by 7 bases and 7 bases, with 20 bases remaining between them. The length of the CDR3 is 14 residues. The CDR3 reads CASNLLGGRGEQYF. The CDR3 DNA reads as TGTGCCAGCAATCTATTAGGGGGAAGGGGGGAGCAGTACTTC.

The chain links TRBV28 to TRBJ1-2; D is unresolved. With 6 bases removed from V and 8 bases from J, the gap between germline ends came to 10 bases. The CDR3 length is 11 residues. The germline gives CDR1 MDHEN, CDR2 SYDVKM. The CDR3 DNA reads TGTGCCAGCAGCCCGGGGAGAGGCTACACCTTC. Protein product: CASSPGRGYTF.

V gene TRBV9 combines with J gene TRBJ2-1; TRBD2 matches at 12 bases. J was trimmed by 7 bases and V by 4 bases; bases with no gene match: 12. The CDR3 is 17 residues long. The germline CDR1 and CDR2 sequences are SGDLS and YYNGEE. The CDR3 DNA is TGTGCCAGCAGCCCCCGACTAGCGGGAGCTGTTGGTAATGAGCAGTTCTTC. Encoded protein: CASSPRLAGAVGNEQFF.

The chain recombines TRBV19 with TRBJ2-1; D not certain. CDR3 length: 15 residues. Trimming removed 3 bases at V and 0 bases at J, with 9 bases between. In germline, CDR1 is LNHDA, CDR2 SQIVND (reference sequence). In nucleotides, the CDR3 is TGTGCCAGTAGTATCCCGCTTAGCTCCTACAATGAGCAGTTCTTC. This sequence encodes CASSIPLSSYNEQFF. The full variable domain, rest sourced from reference TRBV19 and TRBJ2-1, is DGGITQSPKYLFRKEGQNVTLSCEQNLNHDAMYWYRQDPGQGLRLIYYSQIVNDFQKGDIAEGYSVSREKKESFPLTVTSAQKNPTAFYLCASSIPLSSYNEQFFGPGTRLTVL.

This clone was seen just once. The genes are TRBV4-3 and TRBJ1-1; D unclear. The V gene lost 4 bases and the J gene lost 11 bases, with 17 bases spanning the gap. CDR3 length equals 13 residues. Germline V gives CDR1 LGHNA, CDR2 YSLEER. CDR3 residues: CASSLQEGYEAFF. In DNA form, the CDR3 reads TGCGCCAGCAGCCTCCAGGAGGGCTACGAGGCTTTCTTT.

This sequence joins TRBV11-2 and TRBJ2-2; D is undetermined. Germline V gene sequence: CDR1 SGHAT, CDR2 FQNNGV. V lost 5 bases and J lost 6, with 7 bases in between. CDR3 length: 12 residues. The CDR3 here is CASSQAPGELFF. As DNA, the CDR3 is TGTGCCAGCAGCCAGGCGCCCGGGGAGCTGTTTTTT. The whole variable domain, filled in from reference TRBV11-2 and TRBJ2-2, reads EAGVAQSPRYKIIEKRQSVAFWCNPISGHATLYWYQQILGQGPKLLIQFQNNGVVDDSQLPKDRFSAERLKGVDSTLKIQPAKLEDSAVYLCASSQAPGELFFGEGSRLTVL.

This rearrangement joins TRBV7-9 to TRBJ2-3; D uncertain. The CDR3 extends over 16 amino acids. Trimming cost V 4 bases and J 1 base, with 15 bases left between them. Germline CDR1 is SEHNR and CDR2 is FQNEAQ (reference sequence). CDR3: CASSSRPKTGTDTQYF. The DNA for the CDR3 is TGTGCCAGCAGCTCCCGGCCCAAAACAGGCACAGATACGCAGTATTTT.

CDR3 bases: TGTGCCAGCAGCCAGGGGCAAGAGACCCAGTACTTC. Amino acids: CASSQGQETQYF. The chain carries TRBV27 and TRBJ2-5; possible D gene TRBD1, 6 bases. The CDR3 has 12 residues. Trimming removed 6 bases at V and 2 bases at J, with 7 bases between. CDR1 and CDR2 from the germline V gene are MNHEY and SMNVEV (reference sequence).

The sample holds a few counts of this clone. The rearrangement uses TRBV30 and TRBJ1-1; no firm D call. The germline V gene encodes CDR1 GTSNPN and CDR2 SVGIG (reference sequence). V was shortened by 7 bases and J by 5 bases, with 20 bases between the two germline ends. This CDR3 comprises 14 residues. The CDR3 DNA reads as TGTGCCTTCAAACAAGACCACCTGGGGACTGAAGCTTTCTTT. Residues: CAFKQDHLGTEAFF.

V is TRBV6-5 and J is TRBJ1-2, with 11 bases identical to TRBD1. In germline, CDR1 is MNHEY, CDR2 SVGAGI. The V gene end was trimmed by 6 bases and the J gene end by 4 bases; junction bases not matched to a gene: 4. CDR3 length equals 14 residues. Here the CDR3 reads CASSEGTGGYGYTF. The CDR3 region has the DNA TGTGCCAGCAGCGAAGGGACAGGGGGCTATGGCTACACCTTC.

This clone appeared once. The V gene is TRBV5-1, the J gene TRBJ2-3; D perhaps matches TRBD2 (6 bases). The ends were cut back, 2 bases at V and 7 bases at J, with 14 bases in the middle. Per the germline V gene, CDR1 is SGHRS and CDR2 is YFSETQ. The CDR3 runs 14 residues. CDR3 sequence: CASSFSGEFNTQYF. The CDR3 DNA is TGCGCCAGCAGCTTTTCGGGGGAATTCAATACGCAGTATTTT.